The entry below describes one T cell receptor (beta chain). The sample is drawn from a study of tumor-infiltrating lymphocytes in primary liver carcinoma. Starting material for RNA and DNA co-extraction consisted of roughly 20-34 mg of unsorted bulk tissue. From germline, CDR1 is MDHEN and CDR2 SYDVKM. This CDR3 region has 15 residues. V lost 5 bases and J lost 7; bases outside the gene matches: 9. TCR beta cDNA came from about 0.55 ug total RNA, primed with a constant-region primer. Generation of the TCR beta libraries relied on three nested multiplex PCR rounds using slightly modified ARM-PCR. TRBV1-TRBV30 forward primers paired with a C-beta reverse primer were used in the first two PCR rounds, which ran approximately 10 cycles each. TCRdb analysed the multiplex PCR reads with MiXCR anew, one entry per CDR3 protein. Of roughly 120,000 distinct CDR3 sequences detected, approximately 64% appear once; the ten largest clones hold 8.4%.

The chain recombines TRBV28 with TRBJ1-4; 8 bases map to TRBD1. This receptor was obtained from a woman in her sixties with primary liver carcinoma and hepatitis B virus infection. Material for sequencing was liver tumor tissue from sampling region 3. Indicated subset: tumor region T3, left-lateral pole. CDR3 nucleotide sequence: TGTGCCAGCAGTCTGCAGGGGGCGGGGGTTGAAAAACTGTTTTTT. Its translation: CASSLQGAGVEKLFF.